The source of this T cell receptor beta chain is a study of blood T cell repertoires in COVID-19 (dated by TCRdb to the early 2020s). Turning to the overall study: Samples from collaborators originated in the United States, Italy and Spain and spanned both the acute and convalescent phases of COVID-19. The prospective study material was composed of cDNA or gDNA derived from T cells, B-cell-depleted T cells, or PBMCs. Subjects who had been exposed to COVID-19, were actively infected with it, or had recovered from it provided the deeply sampled blood TCRbeta repertoires that made up the dataset. The repertoires were released in a freely available public database meant as a resource for research on the immune response to SARS-CoV-2. The samples were drawn from the first 160 participants of the ongoing ImmuneRACE study and from 950 to 1,500 subjects provided by 6 global collaborators. Nearly every sample came with metadata listing a de-identified subject ID, COVID-19 status, age in years and sex. Where available, HLA class I and class II types were taken from metadata supplied by the sample provider and were not determined by assay-based typing.

The V end gives up 6 bases and the J end 0 bases, leaving 8 bases in the junction not matched to a gene. CDR1 and CDR2 were assigned from the germline V gene as MDHEN and SYDVKM. The cysteine opens and the phenylalanine closes a CDR3 of 17 amino acids. Of the read, only the CDR3 DNA is kept; its 51 bases are in frame from base 1. The immunoSEQ Assay, a bias-controlled multiplex PCR, was used to amplify TCRbeta CDR3 regions from genomic DNA. The authors' analysis ran thus. The number of nucleated cells in each sample was estimated by amplification of reference gene primers within the assay. Sequence reads were collapsed and filtered to measure the absolute abundance of every unique TCRbeta CDR3 rearrangement. For each sample, productive Simpson clonality was calculated by taking the square root of Simpson's diversity index across productive rearrangements. TCRdb holds this immuneACCESS table with in-frame rearrangements only. Some clones are missing; in checked studies, unresolved V genes explain under half, and the rest has no known cause. That table is the source of V, J and clone size, and D and trimming were worked out from the DNA. Counted in this sample were 75,000 or so clones; approximately 88% of them appeared once. The top ten clonotypes cover 4.9% of the sample.

Whole blood was collected in K2EDTA tubes by collaborating institutions according to the institutions' own protocols. For TCRbeta analysis, collaborators shipped samples as frozen whole blood, isolated PBMCs, or DNA extracted from either of those sample types. The full study reports these points: The amount of clinical and demographic metadata varied by source and participant and was provided uncurated.

This clone came up once. Its antigen has not been determined. One base away there is no much larger clone; base qualities are not given. The V and J genes are TRBV28 and TRBJ1-1; 12 nucleotides in the junction match TRBD1. The sequence came from a woman aged 80 or older with active or convalescent COVID-19. Input material: peripheral blood. Here is the DNA: TGTGCCAGCAGAAACCGGGACAGGGGGCGAATGAACACTGAAGCTTTCTTT. The encoded protein is CASRNRDRGRMNTEAFF.